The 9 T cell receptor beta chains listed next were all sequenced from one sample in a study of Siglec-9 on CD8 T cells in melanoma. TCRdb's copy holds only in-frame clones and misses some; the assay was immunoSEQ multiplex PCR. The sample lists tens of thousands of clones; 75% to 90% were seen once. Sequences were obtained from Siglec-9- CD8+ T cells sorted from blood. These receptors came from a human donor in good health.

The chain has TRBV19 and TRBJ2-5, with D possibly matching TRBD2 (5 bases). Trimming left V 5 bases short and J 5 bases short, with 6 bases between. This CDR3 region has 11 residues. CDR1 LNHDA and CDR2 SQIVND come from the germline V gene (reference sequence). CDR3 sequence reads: CASSPGETQYF. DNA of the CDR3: TGTGCCAGTAGTCCGGGGGAGACCCAGTACTTC.

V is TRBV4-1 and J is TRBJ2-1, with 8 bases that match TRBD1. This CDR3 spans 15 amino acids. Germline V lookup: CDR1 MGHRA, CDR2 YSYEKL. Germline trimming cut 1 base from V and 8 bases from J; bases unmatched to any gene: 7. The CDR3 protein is CASSQGTGFLDEQFF. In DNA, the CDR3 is TGCGCCAGCAGCCAAGGGACAGGGTTTTTGGATGAGCAGTTCTTC.

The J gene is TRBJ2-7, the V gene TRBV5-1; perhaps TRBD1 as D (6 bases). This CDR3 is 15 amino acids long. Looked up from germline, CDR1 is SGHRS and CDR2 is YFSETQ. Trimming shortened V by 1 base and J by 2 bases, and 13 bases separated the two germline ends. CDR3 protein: CASSLTEGVPYEQYF. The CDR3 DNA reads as TGCGCCAGCAGCTTGACCGAGGGGGTTCCCTACGAGCAGTACTTC. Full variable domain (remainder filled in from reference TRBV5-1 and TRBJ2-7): KAGVTQTPRYLIKTRGQQVTLSCSPISGHRSVSWYQQTPGQGLQFLFEYFSETQRNKGNFPGRFSGRQFSNSRSEMNVSTLELGDSALYLCASSLTEGVPYEQYFGPGTRLTVT.

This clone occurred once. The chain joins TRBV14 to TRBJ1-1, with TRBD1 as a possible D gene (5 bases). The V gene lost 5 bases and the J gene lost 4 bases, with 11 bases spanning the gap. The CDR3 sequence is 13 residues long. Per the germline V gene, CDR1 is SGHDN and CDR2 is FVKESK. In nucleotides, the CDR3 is TGTGCCAGCAGCATTGGGGGGACCACTGAAGCTTTCTTT. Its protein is CASSIGGTTEAFF. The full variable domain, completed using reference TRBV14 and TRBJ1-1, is EAGVTQFPSHSVIEKGQTVTLRCDPISGHDNLYWYRRVMGKEIKFLLHFVKESKQDESGMPNNRFLAERTGGTYSTLKVQPAELEDSGVYFCASSIGGTTEAFFGQGTRLTVV.

CDR3 DNA: TGTGCCATCAGTGACAGGGGAAGCACCGGGGAGCTGTTTTTT. It codes for CAISDRGSTGELFF. This chain joins TRBV10-3 and TRBJ2-2; TRBD1 is a possible D gene (6 bases). CDR1 ENHRY and CDR2 SYGVKD come from the germline V gene. The CDR3 totals 14 residues. The ends were cut back, 3 bases at V and 4 bases at J, with 9 bases in the middle.

The CDR3 nucleotides read TGCGCCAGCAGTGAGTTCTTAGCGGCCCACAATGAGCAGTTCTTC. The encoded protein is CASSEFLAAHNEQFF. The J gene is TRBJ2-1, the V gene TRBV10-1, with a tentative D call TRBD2 (6 bases). This CDR3 is built from 15 residues. Deletions cut 1 base from V and 5 bases from J, with 12 bases between. Germline V gene lookup returns CDR1 WNHNN and CDR2 SYGVQD (reference sequence).

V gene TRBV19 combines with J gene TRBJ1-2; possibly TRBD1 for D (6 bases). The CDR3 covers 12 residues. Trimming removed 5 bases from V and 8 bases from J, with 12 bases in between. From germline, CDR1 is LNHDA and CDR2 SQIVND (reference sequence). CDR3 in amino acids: CASSQGSFGYTF. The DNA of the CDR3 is TGTGCCAGTAGTCAGGGGTCGTTCGGCTACACCTTC.

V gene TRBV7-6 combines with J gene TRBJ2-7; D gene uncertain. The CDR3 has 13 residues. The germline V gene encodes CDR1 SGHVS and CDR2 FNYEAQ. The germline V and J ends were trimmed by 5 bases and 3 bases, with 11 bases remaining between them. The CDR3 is CASSPEADYEQYF. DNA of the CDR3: TGTGCCAGCAGCCCGGAAGCTGACTACGAGCAGTACTTC.

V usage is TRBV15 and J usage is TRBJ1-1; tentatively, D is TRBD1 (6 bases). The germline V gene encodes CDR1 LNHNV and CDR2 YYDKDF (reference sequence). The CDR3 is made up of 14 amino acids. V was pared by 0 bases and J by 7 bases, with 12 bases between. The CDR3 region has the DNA TGTGCCACCAGCAGAGATCGGGGGGCTGTTGAAGCTTTCTTT. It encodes CATSRDRGAVEAFF.